This TCR beta chain was documented in a study of esophageal squamous cell carcinoma under preoperative chemotherapy. The time point here: before preoperative PTX-NDP chemotherapy. Points from the study as a whole: Tumor-infiltrating lymphocytes showed no significant post-chemotherapy TCR diversity increase, unlike peripheral T cells.

TCRdb called the PCR reads again in MiXCR, with one record for every CDR3 protein. The sample records roughly 15,000 distinct CDR3 sequences, around 47% being singletons. The CDR3 loop spans 17 amino acids. The germline CDR1 and CDR2 sequences are MNHNS and SASEGT. Trimming took 2 bases from V and 0 from J; bases not matched to a gene: 8. Points on this clonotype: Its matching antigen is unknown.

This material was collected from a patient given preoperative chemotherapy. The clonotype was recovered from a human donor with esophageal squamous cell carcinoma. The donor label of this sample is uncertain. This chain joins TRBV6-1 and TRBJ2-7; 9 bases match TRBD1. As DNA, the CDR3 is TGTGCCAGCAGTGAATATAACTGGGGACAGGGCTCCTACGAGCAGTACTTC. This gives the protein CASSEYNWGQGSYEQYF.